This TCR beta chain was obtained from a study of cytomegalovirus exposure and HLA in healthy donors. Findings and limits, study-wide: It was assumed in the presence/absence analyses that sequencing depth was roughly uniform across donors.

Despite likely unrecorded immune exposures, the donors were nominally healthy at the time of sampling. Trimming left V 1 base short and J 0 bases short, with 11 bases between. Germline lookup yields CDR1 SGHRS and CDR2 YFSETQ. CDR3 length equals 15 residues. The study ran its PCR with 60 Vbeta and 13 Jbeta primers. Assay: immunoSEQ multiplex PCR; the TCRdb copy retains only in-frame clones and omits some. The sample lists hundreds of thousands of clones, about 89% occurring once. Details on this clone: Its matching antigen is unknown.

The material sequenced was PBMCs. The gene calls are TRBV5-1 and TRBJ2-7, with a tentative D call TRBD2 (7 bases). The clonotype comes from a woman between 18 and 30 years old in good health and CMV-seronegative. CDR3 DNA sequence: TGCGCCAGCAGCTTGAGGGGGGGTTTCTCCTACGAGCAGTACTTC. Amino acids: CASSLRGGFSYEQYF.